The entry below gives a single T cell receptor beta chain sequence along with its context. Using immunoSEQ multiplex PCR, the repertoire was profiled, and TCRdb retains in-frame clones only, with some absent. Found here are some 56,000 clones, 92% of them singletons; the top ten hold around 0.66%. The source of the sample is a study of T cell changes during pregnancy in multiple sclerosis. V lost 5 bases to trimming and J lost 1 base, with 17 bases between them. The CDR3 length is 16 residues. Germline V gene sequence: CDR1 SGHTA, CDR2 FQGNSA. The sequencing used CD4+ T cells from peripheral blood mononuclear cells, collected after pregnancy. The rearrangement links TRBV7-2 to TRBJ2-5, with D perhaps matching TRBD1 (6 bases). The clonotype originates from a female donor with multiple sclerosis, enrolled in a pregnancy study. The CDR3 sequence: CASSLGQPGSQETQYF. The DNA of the CDR3 is TGTGCCAGCAGCCTCGGACAGCCTGGGAGCCAAGAGACCCAGTACTTC.